This T cell receptor beta chain emerged from a study of blood T cell repertoires in COVID-19. Study as a whole: The origin of the acute and convalescent COVID-19 samples was the United States, Italy and Spain.

Residents of about 25 US areas, aged roughly 18 to 89 years, made up the participants. Participants were placed into cohorts based on the clinical history they reported. There are 15 residues in the CDR3. Trimming cost V 4 bases and J 3 bases, with 12 bases left between them. The germline V gene has CDR1 SGHNT and CDR2 YENEEA. Measured with immunoSEQ multiplex PCR; TCRdb has only the in-frame clones, and not every one. The repertoire holds around 140,000 clones, with approximately 85% as singletons. Sequenced: PBMCs or T cells enriched from blood (not recorded which). The receptor was isolated from a woman between 50 and 59 years old with acute COVID-19. This sequence joins TRBV11-3 and TRBJ1-4; D unresolved. The CDR3 spells CASSSFTEPNEKLFF. The CDR3 region has the DNA TGTGCCAGCAGCTCCTTTACAGAACCTAATGAAAAACTGTTTTTT.